Here is one T cell receptor (beta chain) with its context. The assay was immunoSEQ multiplex PCR, and TCRdb's table has in-frame clones only and misses some. In the table there are about 160,000 clones, around 90% of which are singletons. This specimen belongs to a study of T cell responses to AZD1222 COVID-19 vaccine. The V gene lost 4 bases and the J gene lost 1 base, with 16 bases spanning the gap. The germline V gene has CDR1 MNHEY and CDR2 SVGAGI. This CDR3 has 16 residues. The V call is TRBV6-5, the J call TRBJ1-1; a weak D match, TRBD1 (6 bases). This TCR derives from an adult in good health. The sample was peripheral blood, taken on day 0 of AZD1222 vaccination. CDR3 bases: TGTGCCAGCAGTTCGGCGATGGGACAAACGAACACTGAAGCTTTCTTT. Its translation: CASSSAMGQTNTEAFF.